This T cell receptor (beta chain) was profiled in a study of neoadjuvant anti-PD-1 for oral cavity cancer (dated by TCRdb to the early 2020s). Background on the whole study: Before undergoing curative-intent surgical resection, most patients got three to four biweekly nivolumab doses at 3 mg/kg. Patients without progression received a fourth nivolumab dose around day 43 and underwent definitive surgical resection on days 50-56. Under RECIST 1.1, patients with complete response, partial response or stable disease were classed as responders, and patients with progression were classed as non-responders. The parent correlative cohort included approximately 13 patients, with an approximately 33% response rate. The paper as a whole reports these results and caveats: Within PBMCs, T cell clonality (Gini index) was significantly higher in non-responders than responders after neoadjuvant nivolumab. Only a few patients per response group were included in the TCR analyses, and the authors called for validation in larger cohorts. Higher pretreatment blood TCRbeta clonality and lower post-treatment tumor TCRbeta clonality were correlated with higher pretreatment blood Treg/Th17 ratios.

As concerns this clone: The antigen it recognizes is unknown. No base quality values were provided; no much bigger clone lies one nucleotide off.

PBMC libraries used mostly around 500 ng of input genomic DNA for deep sequencing, with six replicates per sample. TCRbeta libraries were prepared with the immunoSEQ hsTCRbeta kit according to the manufacturer's instructions. An Illumina NovaSeq 6000 S4 flow cell was used to sequence the final libraries, which had first been combined to 3 nM. The paper's data handling went like this. Raw data preprocessing and quality control were performed with the immunoSEQ Analyzer. The analysis was limited to productive rearrangements, and each clonotype was defined by a unique CDR3 amino acid sequence. Repertoire clonality was estimated as the Gini-Simpson index, computed with the R package tcR. Student's t test was used to compare Gini indices, while Pearson correlation assessed associations with tumor size change. TCRdb stores this immuneACCESS table with in-frame sequences only. Part of the clones is absent; in the studies checked, under half of the shortfall reflects unresolved V genes, and no reason is known for the rest. The V and J calls and the clone size are those of that table, but D and trimming were determined from the DNA. For this sample there are around 13,000 clones; 70% appear just once. The ten largest clones capture approximately 2.1% of the sample.

This sample's time point label indicates: before neoadjuvant nivolumab. Patients had been newly diagnosed with stage II-IVA oral cavity squamous cell carcinoma, and no prior systemic or radiation treatment had been given to the patients. The cohort consisted of patients with HPV-negative, locally advanced oral cavity squamous cell carcinoma. Peripheral blood mononuclear cells were analyzed directly, without maintenance or expansion in culture. The samples were obtained from a longitudinal correlative study of a single-arm phase II trial testing neoadjuvant nivolumab in oral cavity squamous cell carcinoma. Subject-matched pre- and post-treatment PBMCs and tumors from three responders and three non-responders underwent genomic DNA-based TCRbeta sequencing. Peripheral blood mononuclear cells were collected before nivolumab treatment and were collected again after treatment, at the time of surgery. Genomic DNA was isolated from PBMCs using the Maxwell RSC DNA from Cells kit.

The germline V gene gives CDR1 as SGHVS and CDR2 as FQNEAQ. The CDR3 sequence holds 14 residues, the cysteine and phenylalanine included. Only the CDR3 DNA stays, 42 bases, in frame from base 1. V and J are trimmed by 7 bases and 4 bases, and the gene matches miss 9 bases of the junction. The TCR was taken from a person aged 35 to 85 with oral cavity squamous cell carcinoma. The rearranged chain carries TRBV7-8 and TRBJ2-7, with TRBD1 matching 8 junction bases. The source material was PBMCs, sampled before nivolumab (anti-PD-1) treatment. The DNA reads TGTGCCAGCACCCCCAGGGGGCGTGGATACGAGCAGTACTTC. It translates as CASTPRGRGYEQYF.